This TCR beta chain derives from a study of shared clonotypes between healthy human individuals. Study in general: The donor group consisted of two women and three men, aged 18 to 49.

Study-wide points: Across a handful of donors, naive CD4 shared 5% to 5.5%, naive CD8 under 4%, memory CD4 about 2.4%, memory CD8 0.4%. Depth of sequencing was expected to influence donor clonotype sharing.

Division of CD4+ cells produced a CD45RA+ naive subset and a CD45RA-negative memory subset. Comments on this clone: Its specificity is unknown. The same CDR3 can be traced to other DNA sequences in this sample.

The data were produced by immunoSEQ multiplex PCR, yet TCRdb's version contains in-frame clones alone and is incomplete. The repertoire holds some 1.4 million clones, with roughly 96% as singletons. The sequenced sample consisted of naive CD4+ T cells sorted from blood. Regarding subset: CD45RA+ positively selected. The sequence derives from a young man in good health.

CDR3 region: CASSDGTDTQYF. Written as DNA, the CDR3 is TGTGCCAGCAGTGACGGTACAGATACGCAGTATTTT. The rearrangement uses TRBV6-1 and TRBJ2-3; D is unresolved. Trimming shortened V by 3 bases and J by 3 bases, and 4 bases separated the two germline ends. The CDR3 loop spans 12 amino acids. CDR1 MNHNS and CDR2 SASEGT come from the germline V gene.